These 4 T cell receptor beta chains came from one sample sequenced in a study of blood T cell repertoires in COVID-19. Profiling relied on immunoSEQ multiplex PCR, and the TCRdb table lists in-frame clones only, not all of them. This sample has under 250,000 clones; over 70% occur once, and the top ten carry around 3%. Material: PBMCs or T cells enriched from blood (not recorded which). These receptors all stem from a woman aged 40 to 55 who had been exposed to COVID-19.

The chain links TRBV11-2 to TRBJ2-7; D might be TRBD2 (5 bases). Deletions cut 5 bases from V and 5 bases from J, with 25 bases between. This CDR3 is built from 17 residues. CDR1 and CDR2 (germline): SGHAT, FQNNGV. The CDR3 spells CASSAESRRSGGHEQYF. The CDR3 nucleotides read TGTGCCAGCAGCGCGGAAAGCCGTCGGAGCGGCGGTCACGAGCAGTACTTC.

V is TRBV5-6 and J is TRBJ2-7; 7 positions agree with TRBD1. The CDR3 totals 16 residues. V lost 2 bases, J lost 1 base, and 9 bases stayed unmatched. Germline lookup yields CDR1 SGHDT and CDR2 YYEEEE. The chain's CDR3 is CASSFPPGQRSYEQYF. CDR3 sequence (DNA): TGTGCCAGCAGCTTTCCCCCGGGACAGCGTTCCTACGAGCAGTACTTC.

The chain employs TRBV6-2 or TRBV6-3 and TRBJ1-5; 10 nucleotides agree with TRBD1. The length of the CDR3 is 18 residues. Germline V gene sequence: CDR1 MNHEY, CDR2 SVGEGT. V lost 6 bases and J lost 6; bases outside the gene matches: 17. This chain's CDR3 is CASSFGGTGDFRGQPQHF. The CDR3 DNA reads as TGTGCCAGCAGCTTCGGAGGGACAGGGGACTTTCGTGGTCAGCCCCAGCATTTT.

The chain carries TRBV4-3 and TRBJ2-1, with 12 positions matching TRBD2. The V and J ends lost 1 base and 5 bases, in that order; junction bases with no gene match: 6. This CDR3 is built from 17 residues. Germline loops: CDR1 LGHNA, CDR2 YSLEER. CDR3: CASSQVASSGGDNEQFF. The CDR3 region has the DNA TGCGCCAGCAGCCAAGTAGCCTCTAGCGGGGGGGACAATGAGCAGTTCTTC.